These 5 T cell receptor beta chains came from one sample sequenced in a study of T cell repertoires in cytomegalovirus infection. TCRdb used MiXCR to reprocess the reads, holding one entry per CDR3 protein. This sample has about 920,000 distinct CDR3 sequences, with 25% to 40% found just once. The antigens these receptors bind are not known. This specimen was cultured CD8+ T cells from PBMCs, taken from culture after CMV antigen stimulation. Receptors were obtained from a human donor in good health (CMV status not recorded). Some clones in this sample may be carry-over from other donors' samples.

The chain uses TRBV6-2 or TRBV6-3 and TRBJ1-1; no firm D call. CDR1 and CDR2 (germline): MNHEY, SVGEGT. The CDR3 loop spans 14 amino acids. The V end lost 8 bases, the J end lost 4 bases, and 17 bases lay between the germline ends. DNA for the CDR3: TGTGCCAGCGGACCCAAAAAGAGGAGCACTGAAGCTTTCTTT. It translates to CASGPKKRSTEAFF.

This clonotype was seen at least ten times. The J gene is TRBJ2-7, the V gene TRBV7-2; D gene unclear. The CDR3 length is 12 residues. Germline V gene data show CDR1 as SGHTA and CDR2 as FQGNSA. With 2 bases removed from V and 2 bases from J, the gap between germline ends came to 4 bases. In DNA form, the CDR3 reads TGTGCCAGCAGCTTATTACCCTACGAGCAGTACTTC. Amino acids: CASSLLPYEQYF.

This clonotype showed up just a few times. This sequence joins TRBV12-3 or TRBV12-4 and TRBJ2-7; D is ambiguous. Trimming took 3 bases from V and 0 from J, leaving 9 bases between them. The CDR3 has 14 residues. CDR3 coding DNA: TGTGCCAGCAGTTTTGGGCCGGACTCCTACGAGCAGTACTTC. It codes for CASSFGPDSYEQYF.

The chain recombines TRBV27 with TRBJ2-5; 10 nucleotides match TRBD2. Looked up from germline, CDR1 is MNHEY and CDR2 is SMNVEV (reference sequence). The CDR3 loop spans 16 amino acids. The J segment lost 3 bases and the V segment lost 7 bases, leaving 11 bases of the junction unmatched. The CDR3 DNA reads as TGTGCCAGCACCACCTCGGGGCTAGCGGGGGAAGAGACCCAGTACTTC. Protein: CASTTSGLAGEETQYF.

This clonotype was detected only a few times. The CDR3 region is CASSLEKSTDTQYF. For the CDR3, the DNA is TGCGCCAGCAGCTTGGAAAAGAGCACAGATACGCAGTATTTT. This chain links TRBV5-1 with TRBJ2-3; D remains unclear. CDR3 length: 14 residues. CDR1 SGHRS and CDR2 YFSETQ come from the germline V gene. V was trimmed by 0 bases and J by 0 bases, leaving 5 bases between them.